The 23 T cell receptor beta chains given below trace back to one sample, sequenced in a study of T-cell reconstitution after alpha-beta-depleted transplantation in children. Unique molecular identifiers tagged the TCRbeta library. TCRdb itself ran the PCR reads through MiXCR, one entry per CDR3 protein. The data contain about 690,000 distinct CDR3 sequences, approximately 15% of them singletons. The sample here was PBMCs from the stem cell graft donor, taken from the stem cell graft. These receptors originate from a human donor who donated a stem cell graft to a child with acute myeloid leukemia.

This chain joins TRBV7-6 and TRBJ1-1; no firm D call. The CDR3 is 15 residues long. CDR1 and CDR2 from the germline V gene are SGHVS and FNYEAQ. V lost 0 bases and J lost 1, with 9 bases in between. The CDR3 region is CASSLAPVGNTEAFF. CDR3 sequence (DNA): TGTGCCAGCAGCTTAGCCCCGGTCGGGAACACTGAAGCTTTCTTT.

This clonotype was picked up a small number of times. The J gene is TRBJ1-1, the V gene TRBV7-2; D remains ambiguous. Germline V lookup: CDR1 SGHTA, CDR2 FQGNSA. The length of the CDR3 is 15 residues. V gave up 4 bases and J gave up 4 bases, with 16 bases separating them. The CDR3 region has the DNA TGTGCCAGCAGCTCGTTTTTTGCGGGGAGCACTGAAGCTTTCTTT. Protein: CASSSFFAGSTEAFF.

The rearrangement joins TRBV30 to TRBJ1-6; no firm D call. V lost 3 bases to trimming and J lost 9 bases, with 15 bases between them. The germline CDR1 and CDR2 sequences are GTSNPN and SVGIG (reference sequence). This CDR3 spans 14 amino acids. The DNA for the CDR3 is TGTGCCTGGAGCCCTCTCCGGTCTGCTTCACCCCTCCACTTT. Its protein product is CAWSPLRSASPLHF.

This clonotype was counted many times. The V call is TRBV20-1, the J call TRBJ2-1, with 7 bases lining up with TRBD2. V was clipped by 8 bases and J by 3 bases; unmatched bases: 4. The CDR3 runs 12 residues. Per the germline V gene, CDR1 is DFQATT and CDR2 is SNEGSKA (reference sequence). CDR3 protein: CSSGELYNEQFF. CDR3 nucleotide sequence: TGCAGTAGCGGGGAGCTCTACAATGAGCAGTTCTTC.

Only a few counts were recorded for this clonotype. The V gene is TRBV12-3 or TRBV12-4, the J gene TRBJ2-6; D is undetermined. This CDR3 has 12 residues. Trimming cost V 11 bases and J 2 bases, with 7 bases left between them. The CDR3 region has the DNA TGTGCCGGCGGCACTGGGGCCAACGTCCTGACTTTC. It is translated as CAGGTGANVLTF.

This clonotype was seen ten or more times. This sequence joins TRBV20-1 and TRBJ1-6; the match to TRBD1 covers 8 bases. The CDR3 spans 16 residues. Trimming at V came to 5 bases and at J to 2 bases, leaving 8 bases not matched to a gene. Per the germline V gene, CDR1 is DFQATT and CDR2 is SNEGSKA (reference sequence). This CDR3 reads CSAPNQGATYNSPLHF. CDR3 nucleotide sequence: TGCAGTGCTCCAAATCAGGGGGCTACCTATAATTCACCCCTCCACTTT.

The chain employs TRBV20-1 and TRBJ2-1; 8 positions match TRBD2. The CDR3 sequence is 18 residues long. Per germline, CDR1 DFQATT and CDR2 SNEGSKA (reference sequence). Germline trimming cut 2 bases from V and 0 bases from J; bases unmatched to any gene: 12. As DNA, the CDR3 is TGCAGTGCTAGAAGATGGGGACTAGAGATAAGCTCCTACAATGAGCAGTTCTTC. Encoded protein: CSARRWGLEISSYNEQFF.

The chain combines TRBV19 with TRBJ1-1; 7 positions match TRBD1. The CDR3 is made up of 14 amino acids. With V trimmed by 5 bases and J by 7 bases, 10 bases remained unmatched. CDR1 is LNHDA and CDR2 is SQIVND in the germline V gene (reference sequence). The CDR3 sequence is CASSQTGRRNEAFF. As DNA, the CDR3 is TGTGCCAGTAGTCAGACAGGGCGGAGAAATGAAGCTTTCTTT. Full variable domain (outside the CDR3, taken from reference TRBV19 and TRBJ1-1): DGGITQSPKYLFRKEGQNVTLSCEQNLNHDAMYWYRQDPGQGLRLIYYSQIVNDFQKGDIAEGYSVSREKKESFPLTVTSAQKNPTAFYLCASSQTGRRNEAFFGQGTRLTVV.

The genes are TRBV6-1 and TRBJ2-5; 8 bases match TRBD2. V lost 5 bases to trimming and J lost 1 base; unmatched junction nucleotides: 12. CDR3 length: 17 amino acids. Germline CDR1 and CDR2: MNHNS and SASEGT. The CDR3 DNA sequence: TGTGCCAGCAGTCCCGGGGGAGTAGCGGGGATCCAAGAGACCCAGTACTTC. It is translated as CASSPGGVAGIQETQYF.

This rearrangement joins TRBV27 to TRBJ1-4; no definite D call. The CDR3 has 16 residues. Germline-derived CDR1 and CDR2 are MNHEY and SMNVEV (reference sequence). Trimming cost V 6 bases and J 1 base, with 15 bases left between them. The CDR3 region is CASRPGGWLTNEKLFF. CDR3 in DNA: TGTGCCAGCAGGCCAGGCGGGTGGCTAACTAATGAAAAACTGTTTTTT.

The CDR3: CASRTGGVSGANVLTF. CDR3 nucleotides: TGTGCCAGCAGGACAGGGGGCGTATCTGGGGCCAACGTCCTGACTTTC. V and J are TRBV6-1 and TRBJ2-6; TRBD1 matches 10 bases. Germline V CDR1 and CDR2: MNHNS, SASEGT. Unmatched junction bases numbered 3, after V lost 6 bases and J lost 1 base. The CDR3 extends over 16 amino acids.

V and J are TRBV28 and TRBJ2-1, with 9 bases fitting TRBD2. This CDR3 region has 16 residues. Germline loops: CDR1 MDHEN, CDR2 SYDVKM. The V and J ends lost 8 bases and 4 bases, in that order; junction bases with no gene match: 12. The CDR3 coding sequence is TGTGCCAGCGAAACTAGCGGGCGGCGTAGTTACAATGAGCAGTTCTTC. It yields the protein CASETSGRRSYNEQFF.

This clonotype was counted a few times. V gene TRBV7-2 combines with J gene TRBJ1-6; D not resolved. CDR1 SGHTA and CDR2 FQGNSA come from the germline V gene. This CDR3 region has 14 residues. The V end was cut by 3 bases, the J end by 2 bases, with 5 bases between. CDR3 loop: CASSLKAYNSPLHF. CDR3 DNA sequence: TGTGCCAGCAGCTTGAAGGCCTATAATTCACCCCTCCACTTT.

The table lists this clonotype with many counts. The chain couples TRBV10-2 to TRBJ2-7, with 9 bases fitting TRBD1. The CDR3 consists of 14 residues. V trimming: 7 bases; J trimming: 1 base; junction bases outside the gene matches: 5. Germline CDR1 reads WSHSY; CDR2 reads SAAADI. The CDR3 nucleotides read TGCGCCAGCAAGCAGACAGGGGGGTCCTACGAGCAGTACGTC. The encoded protein is CASKQTGGSYEQYV.

This clonotype was observed many times. The chain has TRBV20-1 and TRBJ1-4, with 9 bases matching TRBD1. This CDR3 is built from 13 residues. V trimming: 6 bases; J trimming: 8 bases; junction bases outside the gene matches: 7. Germline V gene sequence: CDR1 DFQATT, CDR2 SNEGSKA (reference sequence). The CDR3 protein is CSARTGVVEKLFF. CDR3 in DNA: TGCAGTGCCAGGACAGGGGTTGTAGAAAAACTGTTTTTT.

This chain joins TRBV12-3 or TRBV12-4 and TRBJ2-3; TRBD2 is a possible D gene (6 bases). This CDR3 has 14 residues. The V gene lost 10 bases and the J gene lost 1 base, with 15 bases spanning the gap. This CDR3 reads CATRLGTGTDTQYF. The CDR3 DNA follows: TGTGCCACTCGGCTCGGGACTGGCACAGATACGCAGTATTTT.

This clonotype was found many times. The genes are TRBV5-6 and TRBJ1-1, with a possible D match to TRBD1 (6 bases). The germline gives CDR1 SGHDT, CDR2 YYEEEE. V shed 1 base and J shed 6 bases, with 10 bases lying between them. This CDR3 has 13 amino acids. As DNA, the CDR3 is TGTGCCAGCAGCTTGACAGGGCCGTCTGAAGCTTTCTTT. This codes for CASSLTGPSEAFF.

Many counts were recorded for this clonotype. V gene TRBV5-5 combines with J gene TRBJ2-7; no definite D call. CDR1 and CDR2 from the germline V gene are SGHKS and YYEKEE (reference sequence). Trimming removed 0 bases from V and 1 base from J, with 8 bases in between. The CDR3 is made up of 14 amino acids. CDR3 protein: CASSLELGSYEQYV. The CDR3 DNA reads TGTGCCAGCAGCTTGGAGCTGGGTTCCTACGAGCAGTACGTC.

A note on this clonotype: A much larger clone sits a single nucleotide away, making a read error possible. J is TRBJ2-5 and V is TRBV4-3; D might be TRBD1 (6 bases). The CDR3 sequence is 13 residues long. CDR1 is LGHNA and CDR2 is YSLEER in the germline V gene. The CDR3 sequence is CASIQGGTETQYF. CDR3 coding DNA: TGCGCCAGCATCCAAGGGGGAACAGAGACCCAGTACTTC.

This clonotype has ten or more counts. The chain recombines TRBV5-1 with TRBJ1-1, with D uncertain. Trimming took off 5 bases at V and 2 bases at J, with 10 bases between the two ends. This CDR3 has 13 residues. The germline gives CDR1 SGHRS, CDR2 YFSETQ. CDR3: CASSPSPNTEAFF. CDR3 coding DNA: TGCGCCAGCAGTCCCAGCCCAAACACTGAAGCTTTCTTT.

This clonotype was counted only a few times. The chain has TRBV9 and TRBJ2-7, with 10 bases fitting TRBD1. This CDR3 contains 15 residues. V dropped 4 bases and J dropped 4; count of bases not matched to a gene: 8. Germline lookup yields CDR1 SGDLS and CDR2 YYNGEE. CDR3 loop: CASSPRGQGGYEQYF. The CDR3 DNA is TGTGCCAGCAGCCCTCGCGGACAGGGGGGGTACGAGCAGTACTTC. Drawing the rest from reference TRBV9 and TRBJ2-7, the complete variable domain is DSGVTQTPKHLITATGQRVTLRCSPRSGDLSVYWYQQSLDQGLQFLIQYYNGEERAKGNILERFSAQQFPDLHSELNLSSLELGDSALYFCASSPRGQGGYEQYFGPGTRLTVT.

This clonotype was seen ten or more times. V is TRBV29-1 and J is TRBJ2-2; D remains ambiguous. V was clipped by 1 base and J by 3 bases, with 6 bases between them. The CDR3 contains 13 residues. The germline V gene encodes CDR1 SQVTM and CDR2 ANQGSEA. In DNA form, the CDR3 reads TGCAGCGTTGAAGCCGTTTACACCGGGGAGCTGTTTTTT. Translated, it gives CSVEAVYTGELFF.

In this sample, this clonotype turned up many times. V and J are TRBV29-1 and TRBJ1-2; D remains unclear. Per the germline V gene, CDR1 is SQVTM and CDR2 is ANQGSEA. The CDR3 is 14 residues long. Trimming stripped 1 base from V and 4 bases from J, with 13 bases between. The CDR3, as DNA: TGCAGCGTTGAAGCCGAAACAGTGTTCTATGGCTACACCTTC. As protein: CSVEAETVFYGYTF. Combining the CDR3 with reference TRBV29-1 and TRBJ1-2 gives the whole variable domain SAVISQKPSRDICQRGTSLTIQCQVDSQVTMMFWYRQQPGQSLTLIATANQGSEATYESGFVIDKFPISRPNLTFSTLTVSNMSPEDSSIYLCSVEAETVFYGYTFGSGTRLTVV.